This TCR beta chain was profiled in a study of CD8 T cells in Susac syndrome. Study-level results: The study recognized that its TCR sequencing and HLA analysis covered a relatively small number of individuals.

Random hexamers were used to reverse transcribe an amount of roughly 0.45 to 1 ug RNA. Coverage of TCR beta CDR3 amplification by immunoSEQ multiplex PCR extended to 54 Vbeta and 13 Jbeta. TCRdb re-called the immunoSEQ multiplex PCR reads through MiXCR, storing one row per CDR3 protein. Of almost 450,000 distinct CDR3 sequences listed, around 83% are singletons. Sequencing of TCR beta was undertaken in CD8+ and CD4+ T cells derived from blood. TEMRA cells were FACS-enriched, and CD8+ and CD4+ T cells were isolated negatively. About this clonotype itself: No antigen is known for it.

Germline CDR1 reads MNHEY; CDR2 reads SMNVEV (reference sequence). This CDR3 region has 17 residues. Deletions cut 5 bases from V and 2 bases from J, with 19 bases between. This TCR came from a human donor with multiple sclerosis. The chain recombines TRBV27 with TRBJ2-1; D assignment may be TRBD1 or TRBD2 (5 bases each). Sequenced material: CD8+ T cells from PBMCs. The CDR3, as DNA: TGTGCCAGCAGTCCCACAGGCGGAGCCGGGGCCTACAATGAGCAGTTCTTC. Protein product: CASSPTGGAGAYNEQFF.